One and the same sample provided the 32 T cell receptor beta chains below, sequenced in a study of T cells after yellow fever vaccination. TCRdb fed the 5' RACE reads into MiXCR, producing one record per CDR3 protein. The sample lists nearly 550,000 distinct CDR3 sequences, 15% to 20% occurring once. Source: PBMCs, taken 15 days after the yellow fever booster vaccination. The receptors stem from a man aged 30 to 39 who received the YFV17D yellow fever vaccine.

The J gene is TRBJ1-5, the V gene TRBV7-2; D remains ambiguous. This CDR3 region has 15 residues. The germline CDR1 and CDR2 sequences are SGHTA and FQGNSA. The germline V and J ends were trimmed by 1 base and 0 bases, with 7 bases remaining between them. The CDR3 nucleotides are TGTGCCAGCAGCTTAGTGTTACATAGCAATCAGCCCCAGCATTTT. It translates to CASSLVLHSNQPQHF.

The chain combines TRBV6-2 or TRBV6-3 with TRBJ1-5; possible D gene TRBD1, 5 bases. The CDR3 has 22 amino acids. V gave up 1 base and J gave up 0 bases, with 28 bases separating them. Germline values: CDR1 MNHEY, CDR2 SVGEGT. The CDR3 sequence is CASSYYQGTQIGSQYSNQPQHF. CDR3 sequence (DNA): TGTGCCAGCAGTTACTACCAAGGGACTCAGATAGGGTCCCAATATAGCAATCAGCCCCAGCATTTT.

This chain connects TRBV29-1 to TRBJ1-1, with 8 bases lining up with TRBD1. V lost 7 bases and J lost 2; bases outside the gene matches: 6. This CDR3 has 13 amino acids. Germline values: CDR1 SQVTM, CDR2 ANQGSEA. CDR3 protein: CSAETGANTEAFF. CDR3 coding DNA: TGCAGCGCTGAGACAGGGGCTAACACTGAAGCTTTCTTT.

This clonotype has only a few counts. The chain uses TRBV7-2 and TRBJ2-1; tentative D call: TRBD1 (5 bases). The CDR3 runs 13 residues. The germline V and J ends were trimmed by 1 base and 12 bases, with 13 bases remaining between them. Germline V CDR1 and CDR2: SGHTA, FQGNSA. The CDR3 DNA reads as TGTGCCAGCAGCTTAGGGGCCATAAGGGGGCAGTTCTTC. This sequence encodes CASSLGAIRGQFF. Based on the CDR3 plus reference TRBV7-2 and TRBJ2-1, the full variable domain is GAGVSQSPSNKVTEKGKDVELRCDPISGHTALYWYRQSLGQGLEFLIYFQGNSAPDKSGLPSDRFSAERTGGSVSTLTIQRTQQEDSAVYLCASSLGAIRGQFFGPGTRLTVL.

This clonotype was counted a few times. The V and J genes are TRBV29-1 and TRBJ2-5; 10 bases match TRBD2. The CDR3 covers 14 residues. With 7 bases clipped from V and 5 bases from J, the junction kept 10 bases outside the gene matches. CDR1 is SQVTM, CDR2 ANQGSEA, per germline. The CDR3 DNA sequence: TGCAGCGCGCGAGCGGGAGGGCGGGTGGAGACCCAGTACTTC. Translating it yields CSARAGGRVETQYF.

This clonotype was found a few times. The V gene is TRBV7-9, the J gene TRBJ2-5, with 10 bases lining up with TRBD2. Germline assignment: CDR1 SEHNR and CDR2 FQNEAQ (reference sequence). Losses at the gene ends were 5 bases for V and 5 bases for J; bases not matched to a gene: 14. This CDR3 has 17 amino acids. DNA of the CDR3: TGTGCCAGCAGCAGGAAACCGGGACTAGCGTTTGGTGAGACCCAGTACTTC. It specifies CASSRKPGLAFGETQYF.

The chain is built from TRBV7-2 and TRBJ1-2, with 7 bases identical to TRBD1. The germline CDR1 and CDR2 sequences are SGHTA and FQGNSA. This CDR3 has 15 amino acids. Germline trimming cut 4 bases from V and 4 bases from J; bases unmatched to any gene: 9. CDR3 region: CASSSTDRSRYGYTF. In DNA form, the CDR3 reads TGTGCCAGCAGCTCGACGGACAGGTCCCGCTATGGCTACACCTTC.

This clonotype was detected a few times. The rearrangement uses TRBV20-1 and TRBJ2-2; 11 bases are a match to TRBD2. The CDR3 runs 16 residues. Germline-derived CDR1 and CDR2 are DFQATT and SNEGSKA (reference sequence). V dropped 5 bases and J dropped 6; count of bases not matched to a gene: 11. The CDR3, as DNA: TGCAGTGCTCCCTCGAGTAGCGGGAGGGGGGCCGGGGAGCTGTTTTTT. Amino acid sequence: CSAPSSSGRGAGELFF.

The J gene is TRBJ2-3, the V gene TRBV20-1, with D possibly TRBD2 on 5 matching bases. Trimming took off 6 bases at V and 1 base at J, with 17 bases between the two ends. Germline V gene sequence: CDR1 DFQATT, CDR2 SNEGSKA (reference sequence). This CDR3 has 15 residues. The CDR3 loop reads CSARVQLDRTDTQYF. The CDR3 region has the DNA TGCAGTGCGAGGGTCCAGCTCGACCGCACAGATACGCAGTATTTT.

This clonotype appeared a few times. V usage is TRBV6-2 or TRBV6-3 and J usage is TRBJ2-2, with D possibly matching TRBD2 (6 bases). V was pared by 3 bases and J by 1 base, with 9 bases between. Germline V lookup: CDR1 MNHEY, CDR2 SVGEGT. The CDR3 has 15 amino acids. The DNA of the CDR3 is TGTGCCAGCAGTTATAATAGCGGGAACACCGGGGAGCTGTTTTTT. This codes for CASSYNSGNTGELFF.

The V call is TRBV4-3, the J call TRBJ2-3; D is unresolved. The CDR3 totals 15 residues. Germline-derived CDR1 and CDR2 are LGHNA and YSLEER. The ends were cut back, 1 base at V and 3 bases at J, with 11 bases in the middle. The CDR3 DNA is TGCGCCAGCAGCCAAGTATTTCTAGGGACAGATACGCAGTATTTT. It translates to CASSQVFLGTDTQYF.

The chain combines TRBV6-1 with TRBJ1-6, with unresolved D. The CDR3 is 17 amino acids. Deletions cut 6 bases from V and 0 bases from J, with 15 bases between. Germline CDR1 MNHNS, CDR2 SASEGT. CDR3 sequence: CASSFGPSFSYNSPLHF. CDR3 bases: TGTGCCAGCAGCTTCGGGCCATCTTTCTCCTATAATTCACCCCTCCACTTT.

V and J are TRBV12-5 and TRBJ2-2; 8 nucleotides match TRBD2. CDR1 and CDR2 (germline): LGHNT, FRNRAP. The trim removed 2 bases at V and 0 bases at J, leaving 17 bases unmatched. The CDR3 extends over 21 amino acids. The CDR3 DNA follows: TGTGCTAGTGGTTTGACACCTGGGGAGCGGGAGAAAGAGGCGAACACCGGGGAGCTGTTTTTT. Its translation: CASGLTPGEREKEANTGELFF.

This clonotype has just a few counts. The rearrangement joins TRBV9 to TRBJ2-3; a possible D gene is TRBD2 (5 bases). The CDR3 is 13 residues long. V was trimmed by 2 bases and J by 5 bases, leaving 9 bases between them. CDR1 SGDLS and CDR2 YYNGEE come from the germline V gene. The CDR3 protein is CASSVSGGDTQYF. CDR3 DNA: TGTGCCAGCAGCGTCTCCGGAGGAGATACGCAGTATTTT.

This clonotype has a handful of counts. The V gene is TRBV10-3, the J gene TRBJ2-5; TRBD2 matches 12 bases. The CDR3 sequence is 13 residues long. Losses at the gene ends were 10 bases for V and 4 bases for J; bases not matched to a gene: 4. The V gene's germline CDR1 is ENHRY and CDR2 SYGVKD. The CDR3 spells CATRLAGVETQYF. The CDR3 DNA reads TGTGCCACCCGACTAGCGGGAGTAGAGACCCAGTACTTC.

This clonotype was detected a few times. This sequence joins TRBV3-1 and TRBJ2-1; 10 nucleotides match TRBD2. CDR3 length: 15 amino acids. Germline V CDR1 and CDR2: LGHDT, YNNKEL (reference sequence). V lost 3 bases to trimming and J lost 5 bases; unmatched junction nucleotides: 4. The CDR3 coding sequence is TGTGCCAGCAGCCATAGAGGACTAGCGGACAATGAGCAGTTCTTC. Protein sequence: CASSHRGLADNEQFF.

In nucleotides, the CDR3 is TGCAGTGCCAGTAAGGGCACCTCCTACGAGCAGTACTTC. Its protein product is CSASKGTSYEQYF. The chain recombines TRBV20-1 with TRBJ2-7; D uncertain. The CDR3 is 13 residues long. The V gene lost 6 bases and the J gene lost 0 bases, with 12 bases spanning the gap. Germline V lookup: CDR1 DFQATT, CDR2 SNEGSKA (reference sequence).

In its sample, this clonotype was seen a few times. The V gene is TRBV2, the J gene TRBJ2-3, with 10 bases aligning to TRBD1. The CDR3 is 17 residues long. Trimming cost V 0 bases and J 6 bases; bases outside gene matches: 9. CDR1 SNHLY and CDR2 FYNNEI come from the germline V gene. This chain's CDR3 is CASSEAQGTGVSDTQYF. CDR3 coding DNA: TGTGCCAGCAGTGAAGCGCAGGGGACAGGGGTTTCGGATACGCAGTATTTT.

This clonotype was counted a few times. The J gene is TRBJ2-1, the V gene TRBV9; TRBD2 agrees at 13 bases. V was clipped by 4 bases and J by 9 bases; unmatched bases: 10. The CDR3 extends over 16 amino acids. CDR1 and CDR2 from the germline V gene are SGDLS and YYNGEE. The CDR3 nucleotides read TGTGCCAGCAGCAGCGGAGGGGGACTAGCGGGATTTGAGCAGTTCTTC. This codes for CASSSGGGLAGFEQFF.

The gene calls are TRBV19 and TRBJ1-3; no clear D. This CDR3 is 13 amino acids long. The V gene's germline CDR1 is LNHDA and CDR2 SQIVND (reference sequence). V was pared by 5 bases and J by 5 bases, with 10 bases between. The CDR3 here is CASSPSVRNTIYF. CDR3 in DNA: TGTGCCAGTAGTCCCTCGGTGCGAAACACCATATATTTT. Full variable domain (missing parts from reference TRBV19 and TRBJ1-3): DGGITQSPKYLFRKEGQNVTLSCEQNLNHDAMYWYRQDPGQGLRLIYYSQIVNDFQKGDIAEGYSVSREKKESFPLTVTSAQKNPTAFYLCASSPSVRNTIYFGEGSWLTVV.

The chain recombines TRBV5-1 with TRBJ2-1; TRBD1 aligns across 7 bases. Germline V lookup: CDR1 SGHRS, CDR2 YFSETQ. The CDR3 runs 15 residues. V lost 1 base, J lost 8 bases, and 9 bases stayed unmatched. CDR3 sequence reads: CASSLQEAGGYEQFF. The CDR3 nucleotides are TGCGCCAGCAGCTTGCAGGAGGCAGGGGGTTATGAGCAGTTCTTC.

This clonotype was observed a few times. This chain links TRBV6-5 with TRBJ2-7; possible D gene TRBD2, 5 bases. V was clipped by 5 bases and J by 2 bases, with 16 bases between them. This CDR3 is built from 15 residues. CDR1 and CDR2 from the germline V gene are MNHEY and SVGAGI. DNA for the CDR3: TGTGCCAGCAGTCCTCTACCCGGGGTGCCCTACGAGCAGTACTTC. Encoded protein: CASSPLPGVPYEQYF.

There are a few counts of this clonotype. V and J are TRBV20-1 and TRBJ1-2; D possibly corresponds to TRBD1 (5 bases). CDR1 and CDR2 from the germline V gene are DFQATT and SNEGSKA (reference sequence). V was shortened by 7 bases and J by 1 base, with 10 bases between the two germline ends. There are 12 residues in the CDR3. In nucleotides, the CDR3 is TGCAGTGTTTGGGACGGTAACTATGGCTACACCTTC. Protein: CSVWDGNYGYTF.

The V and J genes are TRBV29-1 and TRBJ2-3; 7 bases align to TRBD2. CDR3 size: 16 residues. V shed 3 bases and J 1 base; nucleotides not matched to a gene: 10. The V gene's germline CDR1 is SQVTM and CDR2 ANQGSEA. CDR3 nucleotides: TGCAGCGTTGATATAATCCTAGCGGCCCGCACAGATACGCAGTATTTT. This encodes CSVDIILAARTDTQYF.

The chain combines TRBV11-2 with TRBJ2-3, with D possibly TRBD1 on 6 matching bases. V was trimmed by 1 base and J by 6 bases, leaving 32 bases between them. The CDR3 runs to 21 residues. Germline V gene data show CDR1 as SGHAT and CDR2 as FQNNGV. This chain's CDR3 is CASSLGPRWGTRDTSGDTQYF. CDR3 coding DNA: TGTGCCAGCAGCTTAGGCCCCCGGTGGGGGACCAGGGACACCTCAGGCGATACGCAGTATTTT.

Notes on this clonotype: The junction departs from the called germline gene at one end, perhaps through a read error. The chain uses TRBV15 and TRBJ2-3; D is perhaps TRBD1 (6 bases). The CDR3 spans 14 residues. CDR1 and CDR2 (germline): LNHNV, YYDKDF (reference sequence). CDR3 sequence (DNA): TGTGCCACTAGCCGGGACAAGATCACACATACGCAGTATTTT. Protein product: CATSRDKITHTQYF.

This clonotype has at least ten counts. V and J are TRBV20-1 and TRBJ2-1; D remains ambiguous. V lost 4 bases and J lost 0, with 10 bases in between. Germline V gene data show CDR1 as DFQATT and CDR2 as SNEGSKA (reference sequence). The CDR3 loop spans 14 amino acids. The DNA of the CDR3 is TGCAGTGCTACTGACTTGTTCTCCTACAATGAGCAGTTCTTC. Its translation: CSATDLFSYNEQFF.

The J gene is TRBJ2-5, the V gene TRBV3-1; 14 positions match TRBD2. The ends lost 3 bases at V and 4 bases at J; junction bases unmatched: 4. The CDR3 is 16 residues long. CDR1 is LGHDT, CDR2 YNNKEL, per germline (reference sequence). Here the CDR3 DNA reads TGTGCCAGCAGCCATACCGGGACTAGCGGGAGAGAGACCCAGTACTTC. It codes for CASSHTGTSGRETQYF.

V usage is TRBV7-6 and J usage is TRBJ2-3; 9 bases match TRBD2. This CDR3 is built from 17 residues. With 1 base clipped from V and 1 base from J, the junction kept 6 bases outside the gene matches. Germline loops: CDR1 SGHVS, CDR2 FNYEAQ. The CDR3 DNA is TGTGCCAGCAGCTTAGTCCCTCGCGGGAGGGGCACAGATACGCAGTATTTT. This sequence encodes CASSLVPRGRGTDTQYF.

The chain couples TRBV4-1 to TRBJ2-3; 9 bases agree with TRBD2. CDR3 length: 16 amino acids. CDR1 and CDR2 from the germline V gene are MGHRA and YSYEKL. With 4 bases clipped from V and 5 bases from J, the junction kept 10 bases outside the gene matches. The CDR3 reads CASSPGGRLAEDTQYF. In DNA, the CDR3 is TGCGCCAGCAGCCCCGGAGGGAGACTAGCGGAAGATACGCAGTATTTT.

The CDR3 DNA is TGTGCCAGCAGTCATGGGACAGGGGAGTACGAGCAGTACTTC. This translates into CASSHGTGEYEQYF. This sequence joins TRBV27 and TRBJ2-7, with 10 bases fitting TRBD1. Germline V gene lookup returns CDR1 MNHEY and CDR2 SMNVEV (reference sequence). The CDR3 totals 14 residues. The V gene end was trimmed by 5 bases and the J gene end by 4 bases; junction bases not matched to a gene: 5.

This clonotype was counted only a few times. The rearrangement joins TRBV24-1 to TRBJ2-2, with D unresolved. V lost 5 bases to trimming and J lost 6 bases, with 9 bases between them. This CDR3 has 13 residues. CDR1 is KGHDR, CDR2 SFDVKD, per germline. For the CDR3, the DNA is TGTGCCACCAGTGGCCAGCCTTCCGGGGAGCTGTTTTTT. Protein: CATSGQPSGELFF.